Listed below are T cell receptor beta chains from one sample, sequenced in a study of CD8 T cells in ankylosing spondylitis. TCRdb re-analysed the 5' RACE reads in MiXCR, keeping a single row per CDR3 protein. The data show around 30,000 distinct CDR3 sequences, roughly 5% seen once. Sequences were obtained from blood, either unsorted or a sorted T cell fraction (not recorded which). The receptors shown here come from a female donor with ankylosing spondylitis or in good health (not recorded which). CDR3s include the opening cysteine and the closing phenylalanine or tryptophan. A D gene is named only where the DNA matches it firmly. Clone sizes are given selectively: once, few, many, or a class where the clone is expanded.

D: TRBD2; size: few; length: 16; V: TRBV9; J: TRBJ2-3; DNA: TGTGCCAGCAGCCTTAGACTAGCGGATAGCACAGATACGCAGTATTTT; CDR3: CASSLRLADSTDTQYF
D: .; size: many; length: 15; V: TRBV9; J: TRBJ2-2; DNA: TGTGCCAGCAGCGTAGCTGACAAGAACACCGGGGAGCTGTTTTTT; CDR3: CASSVADKNTGELFF
D: .; size: many; length: 17; V: TRBV9; J: TRBJ1-3; DNA: TGTGCCAGCAGCGTAGGGGACACCACCAGCTCTGGAAACACCATATATTTT; CDR3: CASSVGDTTSSGNTIYF
D: TRBD1; size: medium-sized; length: 14; V: TRBV9; J: TRBJ2-7; DNA: TGTGCCAGCAGCGCGGACAGGGAGAGGAACGAGCAGTACTTC; CDR3: CASSADRERNEQYF
D: TRBD2; size: many; length: 17; V: TRBV9; J: TRBJ2-1; DNA: TGTGCCAGCAGCCCCGGTGGTGGGCGGGGGTCCTACAATGAGCAGTTCTTC; CDR3: CASSPGGGRGSYNEQFF
D: TRBD1; size: .; length: 21; V: TRBV9; J: TRBJ2-7; DNA: TGTGCCAGCAGCGTAGGAGTTACCGGGACAGGGGCCACCGGATCTATCTACGAGCAGTACTTC; CDR3: CASSVGVTGTGATGSIYEQYF
D: .; size: many; length: 12; V: TRBV9; J: TRBJ2-1; DNA: TGTGCCAGCAGCCCTACCTCCATTGAGCAGTTCTTC; CDR3: CASSPTSIEQFF
D: TRBD1; size: many; length: 14; V: TRBV9; J: TRBJ1-2; DNA: TGTGCCAGCAGCGTAGGGGGACAGGGTTTGGGCTACACCTTC; CDR3: CASSVGGQGLGYTF
D: .; size: many; length: 14; V: TRBV9; J: TRBJ1-2; DNA: TGTGCCAGCAGCCCAAGGACGGAGAACTATGGCTACACCTTC; CDR3: CASSPRTENYGYTF
D: TRBD1; size: many; length: 14; V: TRBV9; J: TRBJ1-4; DNA: TGTGCCAGCAGCGTCGGGACAGCTAATGAAAAACTGTTTTTT; CDR3: CASSVGTANEKLFF
D: TRBD1; size: many; length: 13; V: TRBV9; J: TRBJ2-7; DNA: TGTGCCAGCAGCGGACAGGGTTGGAACGAGCAGTACTTC; CDR3: CASSGQGWNEQYF
D: .; size: .; length: 13; V: TRBV9; J: TRBJ2-2; DNA: TGTGCCAGTAACGAGGGAGACACCGGGGAGCTGTTTTTT; CDR3: CASNEGDTGELFF
D: .; size: .; length: 14; V: TRBV9; J: TRBJ2-2; DNA: TGTGCCAGCAGCGAGTATCCAGGCACCGGGGAGCTGTTTTTT; CDR3: CASSEYPGTGELFF
D: .; size: .; length: 15; V: TRBV9; J: TRBJ2-6; DNA: TGTGCCAGCAGCGACCGCCCGTCTGGGGCCAACGTCCTGACTTTC; CDR3: CASSDRPSGANVLTF
D: .; size: many; length: 16; V: TRBV9; J: TRBJ1-3; DNA: TGTGCCAGCAGCGTAGGAGGAGGGCTCTCTGGAAACACCATATATTTT; CDR3: CASSVGGGLSGNTIYF
D: .; size: many; length: 13; V: TRBV9; J: TRBJ2-1; DNA: TGTGCCAGCAGCGTAGTAGGGACGAATGAGCAGTTCTTC; CDR3: CASSVVGTNEQFF
D: TRBD2; size: many; length: 17; V: TRBV9; J: TRBJ2-7; DNA: TGTGCCAGCAGCGCGGGACTAGCGGGAGAAGCCCCCTACGAGCAGTACTTC; CDR3: CASSAGLAGEAPYEQYF
D: TRBD2; size: many; length: 16; V: TRBV9; J: TRBJ2-1; DNA: TGTGCCAGCAGCGCCGGGACTAGCGGCTCCTACAATGAGCAGTTCTTC; CDR3: CASSAGTSGSYNEQFF
D: .; size: many; length: 14; V: TRBV9; J: TRBJ2-4; DNA: TGTGCCAGCAGCGGGGGAGTGGGGGAGAACATTCAGTACTTC; CDR3: CASSGGVGENIQYF
D: TRBD1; size: many; length: 15; V: TRBV9; J: TRBJ1-6; DNA: TGTGCCAGCAGCGTAGGCGAGACAGGGAATTCACCCCTCCACTTT; CDR3: CASSVGETGNSPLHF
D: .; size: .; length: 16; V: TRBV9; J: TRBJ2-2; DNA: TGTGCCAGCAGCGTAGGGAGTAGGGGGGAAGCCGGGGAGCTGTTTTTT; CDR3: CASSVGSRGEAGELFF
D: .; size: many; length: 14; V: TRBV9; J: TRBJ1-2; DNA: TGTGCCAGCAGCGGGTCCGGGACAAATGAAGGCTACACCTTC; CDR3: CASSGSGTNEGYTF
D: .; size: medium-sized; length: 15; V: TRBV9; J: TRBJ1-3; DNA: TGTGCCAGCAGCGTACAGGGGCGATCTGGAAACACCATATATTTT; CDR3: CASSVQGRSGNTIYF
D: .; size: medium-sized; length: 15; V: TRBV9; J: TRBJ1-4; DNA: TGTGCCAGCAGCCCATACCGGGACAAGTCTGAAAAACTGTTTTTT; CDR3: CASSPYRDKSEKLFF
D: .; size: many; length: 18; V: TRBV9; J: TRBJ2-7; DNA: TGTGCCAGCAGCGGAGATACTGCGGGGATCCCCAGCTCCTACGAGCAGTACTTC; CDR3: CASSGDTAGIPSSYEQYF
D: .; size: many; length: 14; V: TRBV9; J: TRBJ1-1; DNA: TGTGCCAGCAGCGTAGATCCTGGCAGTGCTGAAGCTTTCTTT; CDR3: CASSVDPGSAEAFF
D: TRBD2; size: many; length: 16; V: TRBV9; J: TRBJ2-3; DNA: TGTGCCAGCAGCAACCCGACTAGCGGGTATTCAGATACGCAGTATTTT; CDR3: CASSNPTSGYSDTQYF
D: TRBD1; size: many; length: 14; V: TRBV9; J: TRBJ2-7; DNA: TGTGCCAGCAGCGGCGGACAGGGACCCTACGAGCAGTACTTC; CDR3: CASSGGQGPYEQYF
D: TRBD2; size: many; length: 14; V: TRBV9; J: TRBJ2-7; DNA: TGTGCCAGCAGCGTAGGAACTAGCGACTACGAGCAGTACTTC; CDR3: CASSVGTSDYEQYF
D: .; size: many; length: 17; V: TRBV9; J: TRBJ2-4; DNA: TGTGCCAGCAGCCCTCATCAGGAGGGGGGGGCCAAAAACATTCAGTACTTC; CDR3: CASSPHQEGGAKNIQYF
D: .; size: .; length: 14; V: TRBV9; J: TRBJ2-3; DNA: TGTGCCAGCAATCGGGGAGTCGGCACAGATACGCAGTATTTT; CDR3: CASNRGVGTDTQYF
D: .; size: many; length: 14; V: TRBV9; J: TRBJ2-5; DNA: TGTGCCAGCAGCGTAGCAGGGAGTGAAGAGACCCAGTACTTC; CDR3: CASSVAGSEETQYF
D: TRBD1; size: few; length: 15; V: TRBV9; J: TRBJ2-7; DNA: TGTGCCAGCAGCGTAGGGCAGGGGGCTTCCTACGAGCAGTACTTC; CDR3: CASSVGQGASYEQYF
D: .; size: many; length: 16; V: TRBV4-2; J: TRBJ2-1; DNA: TGTGCCAGCAGCCAAGAAGAAAAAGGACTCGACAATGAGCAGTTCTTC; CDR3: CASSQEEKGLDNEQFF
D: TRBD2; size: many; length: 16; V: TRBV9; J: TRBJ2-1; DNA: TGTGCCAGCAGCGTAGGACCAGCGGGGGGGTCAGCCGAGCAGTTCTTC; CDR3: CASSVGPAGGSAEQFF
D: .; size: many; length: 15; V: TRBV9; J: TRBJ1-3; DNA: TGTGCCAGCAGCACAGGGCCTTTCTCTGGAAACACCATATATTTT; CDR3: CASSTGPFSGNTIYF
D: .; size: few; length: 13; V: TRBV9; J: TRBJ2-7; DNA: TGTGCCAGCAGCGTAGTTCCCGGCTACGAGCAGTACTTC; CDR3: CASSVVPGYEQYF
D: .; size: many; length: 16; V: TRBV9; J: TRBJ2-3; DNA: TGTGCCAGCAGCGTAGCGGGTAGCGGACTCACAGATACGCAGTATTTT; CDR3: CASSVAGSGLTDTQYF
D: .; size: many; length: 15; V: TRBV9; J: TRBJ2-6; DNA: TGTGCCAGCAGCAAATTAATCTCTGGGGCCAACGTCCTGACTTTC; CDR3: CASSKLISGANVLTF
D: TRBD2; size: many; length: 15; V: TRBV9; J: TRBJ2-7; DNA: TGTGCCAGCAGTGAGGGGCTAGCGGGGAGCTACGAGCAGTACTTC; CDR3: CASSEGLAGSYEQYF
D: .; size: many; length: 15; V: TRBV9; J: TRBJ1-1; DNA: TGTGCCAGCAGCGTAGGAGAGGGGCTAGACACTGAAGCTTTCTTT; CDR3: CASSVGEGLDTEAFF
D: .; size: many; length: 13; V: TRBV9; J: TRBJ2-3; DNA: TGTGCCAGCAGCCCCAGTGGGGGGACAGAAAAGTATTTT; CDR3: CASSPSGGTEKYF
D: .; size: many; length: 17; V: TRBV24-1; J: TRBJ2-4; DNA: TGTGCCACCAGTGCCTACTCTCCCTCGGCTGGGAAAAACATTCAGTACTTC; CDR3: CATSAYSPSAGKNIQYF
D: TRBD1; size: many; length: 17; V: TRBV9; J: TRBJ2-3; DNA: TGTGCCAGCAGCCCTTCGAAGGGGGCTGGGTGGACAGATACGCAGTATTTT; CDR3: CASSPSKGAGWTDTQYF
D: TRBD2; size: many; length: 17; V: TRBV9; J: TRBJ2-3; DNA: TGTGCCAGCAGCGCAGGGACTAGCGGGGGGTATGAAGATACGCAGTATTTT; CDR3: CASSAGTSGGYEDTQYF
D: TRBD1; size: many; length: 16; V: TRBV9; J: TRBJ2-2; DNA: TGTGCCAGCAGCGTAAGAGGACAGGGGAACACCGGGGAGCTGTTTTTT; CDR3: CASSVRGQGNTGELFF